This T cell receptor (beta chain) derives from a study of T-cell memory formation after mild COVID-19. TCRdb fed the 5' RACE reads into MiXCR, producing one record per CDR3 protein. This sample has a few hundred thousand distinct CDR3 sequences, with 25% found just once. V was pared by 2 bases and J by 1 base, with 5 bases of the junction left unmatched. Germline V gene data show CDR1 as MNHNS and CDR2 as SASEGT. The CDR3 is 16 amino acids. General study points: Among clones contracting day 15 to 85, CD4/CD8 was balanced, whereas later expanders leaned CD4+.

Of note for this clonotype: Antigen unknown.

This sequence was found in an adult woman who had mild COVID-19 (a few samples of this study predate the infection). Cell type and time point are not known. The chain joins TRBV6-1 to TRBJ1-1; the match to TRBD1 covers 9 bases. The sample taken for sequencing was PBMCs or a T cell subset sorted from them (not recorded which). The CDR3 DNA follows: TGTGCCAGCAGTGAACCACAGGGGGCACGGAACACTGAAGCTTTCTTT. As protein: CASSEPQGARNTEAFF.